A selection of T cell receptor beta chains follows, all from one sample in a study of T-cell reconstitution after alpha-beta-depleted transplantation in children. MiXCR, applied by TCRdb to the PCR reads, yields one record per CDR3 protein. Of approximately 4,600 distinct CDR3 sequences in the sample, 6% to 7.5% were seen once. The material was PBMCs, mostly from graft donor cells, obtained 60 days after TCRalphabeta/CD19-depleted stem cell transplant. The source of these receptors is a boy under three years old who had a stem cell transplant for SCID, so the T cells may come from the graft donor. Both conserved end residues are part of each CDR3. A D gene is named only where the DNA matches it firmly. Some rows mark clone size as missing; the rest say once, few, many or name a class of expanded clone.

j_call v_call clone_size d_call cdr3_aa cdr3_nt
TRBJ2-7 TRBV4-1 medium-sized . CASSKGWEQYF TGCGCCAGCAGCAAGGGGTGGGAGCAGTACTTC
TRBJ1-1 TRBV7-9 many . CASSLGTANTEAFF TGTGCCAGCAGCCTTGGGACGGCGAACACTGAAGCTTTCTTT
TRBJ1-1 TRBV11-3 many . CASSFGTRDLLNTEAFF TGTGCCAGCAGCTTCGGGACCCGGGACCTCTTGAACACTGAAGCTTTCTTT
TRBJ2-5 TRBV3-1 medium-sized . CASSQGRAGTQYF TGTGCCAGCAGCCAAGGTCGGGCGGGGACCCAGTACTTC
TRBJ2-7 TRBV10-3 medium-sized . CAISQRGLTYEQYF TGTGCCATCAGTCAGAGGGGACTCACCTACGAGCAGTACTTC
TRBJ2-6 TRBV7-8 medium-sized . CASSSGRFSGANVLTF TGTGCCAGCAGCTCAGGACGGTTCTCTGGGGCCAACGTCCTGACTTTC
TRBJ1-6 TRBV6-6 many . CASRPQPRWGVGSPLHF TGTGCCAGCAGGCCCCAACCGCGATGGGGTGTAGGTTCACCCCTCCACTTT
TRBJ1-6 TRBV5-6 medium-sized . CASSLGRAVRGSYNSPLHF TGTGCCAGCAGCCTGGGCCGGGCCGTGCGTGGCTCCTATAATTCACCCCTCCACTTT
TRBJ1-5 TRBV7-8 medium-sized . CASSSWALRAQHF TGTGCCAGCAGCTCCTGGGCCCTCCGGGCCCAGCATTTT
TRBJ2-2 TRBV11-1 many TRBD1 CASSFSGRSGGANTGELFF TGTGCCAGCAGCTTTTCCGGCCGATCAGGGGGCGCGAACACCGGGGAGCTGTTTTTT
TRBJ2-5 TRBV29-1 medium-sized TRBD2 CSVEDLFVYGLADVLQETQYF TGCAGCGTTGAAGATCTTTTCGTCTACGGACTAGCGGACGTCCTCCAAGAGACCCAGTACTTC
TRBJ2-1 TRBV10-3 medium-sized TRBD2 CAIRGLAGTEENEQFF TGTGCCATCAGGGGACTAGCGGGGACGGAGGAAAATGAGCAGTTCTTC
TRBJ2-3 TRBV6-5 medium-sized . CASSYVPSGRDTQYF TGTGCCAGCAGTTACGTCCCCTCAGGTAGAGATACGCAGTATTTT
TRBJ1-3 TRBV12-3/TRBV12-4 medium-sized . CASSNRVLGNTIYF TGTGCCAGCAGCAACAGGGTCCTGGGTAACACCATATATTTT
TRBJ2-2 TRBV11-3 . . CASSFRIPSGELFF TGTGCCAGCAGCTTTCGGATCCCCAGCGGGGAGCTGTTTTTT
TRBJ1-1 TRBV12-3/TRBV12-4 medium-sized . CASSFPRLTNTEAFF TGTGCCAGCAGTTTCCCGCGACTGACGAACACTGAAGCTTTCTTT
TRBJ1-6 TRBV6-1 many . CASIRERVVSPLHF TGTGCCAGCATTCGAGAGCGGGTTGTTTCACCCCTCCACTTT
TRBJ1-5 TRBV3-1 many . CASSQDGRESNQPQHF TGTGCCAGCAGCCAAGATGGCAGGGAAAGCAATCAGCCCCAGCATTTT
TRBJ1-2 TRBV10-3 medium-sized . CATSKQGAYGYTF TGTGCCACCTCCAAACAGGGCGCCTATGGCTACACCTTC
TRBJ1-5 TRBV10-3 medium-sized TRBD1 CASAPGQLIQPQHF TGTGCCAGCGCCCCGGGACAGTTAATCCAGCCCCAGCATTTT
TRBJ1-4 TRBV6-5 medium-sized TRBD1 CASSYGGQYNEKLFF TGTGCCAGCAGTTACGGGGGACAGTATAATGAAAAACTGTTTTTT
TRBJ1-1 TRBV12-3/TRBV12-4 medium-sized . CASSLDPGLGTEAFF TGTGCCAGCAGTTTAGATCCAGGCCTGGGCACTGAAGCTTTCTTT
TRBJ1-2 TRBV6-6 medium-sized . CASKGTYGYTF TGTGCCAGCAAGGGCACCTATGGCTACACCTTC
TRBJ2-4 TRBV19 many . CASSTGGRAKNIQYF TGTGCCAGTAGTACCGGTGGCAGGGCCAAAAACATTCAGTACTTC
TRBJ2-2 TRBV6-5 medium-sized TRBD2 CASSYSRCFGGGVDGELFF TGTGCCAGCAGTTACTCGAGGTGTTTTGGGGGGGGAGTGGACGGGGAGCTGTTTTTT
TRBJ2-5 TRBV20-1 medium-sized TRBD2 CSAGTTFQETQYF TGCAGTGCTGGGACTACATTCCAAGAGACCCAGTACTTC
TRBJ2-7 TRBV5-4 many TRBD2 CASSLEWAGGLRPTSHYEQYF TGTGCCAGCAGCTTGGAGTGGGCGGGGGGACTTCGCCCGACTAGTCACTACGAGCAGTACTTC